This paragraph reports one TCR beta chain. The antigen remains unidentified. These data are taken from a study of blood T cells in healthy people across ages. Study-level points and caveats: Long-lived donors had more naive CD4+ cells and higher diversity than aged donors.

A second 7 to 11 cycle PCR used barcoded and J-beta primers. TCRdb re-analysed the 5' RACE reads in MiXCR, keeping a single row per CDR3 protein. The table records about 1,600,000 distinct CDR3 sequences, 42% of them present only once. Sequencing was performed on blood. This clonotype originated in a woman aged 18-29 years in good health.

DNA of the CDR3: TGTGCCAGCAGTCCCGTCGCGGGGAGCGGGGATACGCAGTATTTT. Translating it yields CASSPVAGSGDTQYF. This chain links TRBV12-3 or TRBV12-4 with TRBJ2-3; the D gene is possibly TRBD2 (6 bases). Trimming shortened V by 5 bases and J by 6 bases, and 18 bases separated the two germline ends. The CDR3 totals 15 residues.